These T cell receptor beta chains were read from a single sample in a study of T cell responses to AZD1222 COVID-19 vaccine. Measured with immunoSEQ multiplex PCR; TCRdb has only the in-frame clones, and not every one. Found here are some 180,000 clones, roughly nine tenths of them singletons; the top ten hold 3.6%. The starting material was peripheral blood, obtained 28 days after the second dose of the MenACWY control vaccine. The receptors originated from an adult who received the MenACWY meningococcal vaccine as a control. CDR3s leave out the opening cysteine and the closing phenylalanine or tryptophan. Fields, in order: V gene, J gene, clone size, CDR3 protein. Expanded clones get a size class; other rows say once, few or many, or leave the size out.

TRBV11-3	TRBJ1-1	NA	ASSFGRPRNTEAF
TRBV12-5	TRBJ1-5	few	ASALTGVGNQPQH
TRBV15	TRBJ1-2	NA	ATSRDGARGYT
TRBV9	TRBJ1-1	NA	ASSVGSKVTEAF
TRBV7-9	TRBJ2-3	once	ASSFGLATDTQY
TRBV3-1/TRBV3-2	TRBJ2-7	NA	ASSQETGEQY
TRBV3-1/TRBV3-2	TRBJ1-4	NA	ASSPLRASEKLF
TRBV28	TRBJ2-5	NA	ASQLSPTGGVSY
TRBV27	TRBJ1-1	NA	ASSLSGGTNTEAF
TRBV28	TRBJ1-6	NA	ASRPGGRKYNSPLH
TRBV29-1	TRBJ2-2	once	SVGTSGTGELF
TRBV7-9	TRBJ2-2	NA	ASSLTRADTGELF
TRBV25-1	TRBJ2-5	NA	ASSEWERERKTQY
TRBV29-1	TRBJ2-5	NA	SVTTSGNTDQY
TRBV7-3	TRBJ1-6	NA	ASSLTRFSTQGTALH
TRBV19	TRBJ2-1	NA	ASSSQAGVGYEQF
TRBV18	TRBJ1-5	NA	ASSPPGQGAGQPQH
TRBV3-1/TRBV3-2	TRBJ2-6	NA	ASSQRWGPANVLT
TRBV11-3	TRBJ2-5	NA	ASSSPGQGRETQY
TRBV3-1/TRBV3-2	TRBJ2-7	NA	ASSQIPGSYEQY
TRBV5-1	TRBJ2-1	NA	ASSVISWTSNEQF
TRBV12-5	TRBJ2-7	once	ASGLVLSYEQY
TRBV5-1	TRBJ2-1	NA	ASSPPLGRDYNEQF
TRBV27	TRBJ1-2	NA	ASSLTLNYGYT
TRBV6-5	TRBJ1-3	NA	ASKRDPSGNTIY
TRBV4-3	TRBJ2-7	NA	ASSHTGGSYEQY
TRBV11-2	TRBJ2-7	NA	ASRLGTSGSGEQY
TRBV27	TRBJ1-6	NA	ASRLSRRLTYNSPLH
TRBV9	TRBJ2-7	NA	ASSVVEGSGEQY
TRBV5-4	TRBJ2-6	NA	ASSWGVAAGANVLT
TRBV29-1	TRBJ2-2	NA	SVGLWGASSNTGELF
TRBV7-9	TRBJ1-6	once	ASSLNQNSPLH
TRBV27	TRBJ1-2	once	ASSGYGTGNGYT
TRBV5-8	TRBJ1-1	few	ASSSTGTFNTEAF
TRBV29-1	TRBJ2-1	NA	SHSNGVGEQF